A selection of T cell receptor beta chains follows, all from one sample in a study of blood T cell repertoires in COVID-19. Sequenced by immunoSEQ multiplex PCR; TCRdb stores in-frame clones only, minus some. Of roughly 70,000 clones in the sample, approximately 89% were seen once. The sequenced sample was peripheral blood. The receptor source for this set is a man aged 50-59 years with COVID-19, enrolled during active disease. CDR3s include the opening cysteine and the closing phenylalanine or tryptophan. D genes are given only for firm matches.

V gene	J gene	D gene	CDR3 DNA	CDR3 protein
TRBV5-1	TRBJ2-5	.	TGCGCCAGCAGCTTGGTATTTGGCACCCAAGAGACCCAGTACTTC	CASSLVFGTQETQYF
TRBV30	TRBJ1-3	TRBD1	TGTGCCTGGACCCGGACAGGGGTATTGGCTGGAAACACCATATATTTT	CAWTRTGVLAGNTIYF
TRBV7-8	TRBJ1-2	.	TGTGCCAGCAGCTTAGAGGCGGGTTTGGCGTACACCTTC	CASSLEAGLAYTF
TRBV7-2	TRBJ1-4	.	TGTGCCAGCAGCTTAGGAGGTGAAACTAATGAAAAACTGTTTTTT	CASSLGGETNEKLFF
TRBV5-6	TRBJ1-3	.	TGTGCCAGCAGCCCAGGGGTGTTTTCGGGAAACACCATATATTTT	CASSPGVFSGNTIYF
TRBV28	TRBJ1-5	TRBD1	TGTGCCAGCAGTTTATCTCTAGGCCAGGGGGGTCAGCCCCAGCATTTT	CASSLSLGQGGQPQHF
TRBV30	TRBJ1-3	.	TGTGCCTGGAGTACCCAGATTACTGGAAACACCATATATTTT	CAWSTQITGNTIYF
TRBV15	TRBJ2-4	TRBD1	TGTGCCACCAGCAGAGGGAAGGGGACAGGGAACCTCGCCAAAAACATTCAGTACTTC	CATSRGKGTGNLAKNIQYF
TRBV7-8	TRBJ2-5	.	TGTGCCAGCAGCTTCGGGCTAGGGGGGGTTTGGGAGACCCAGTACTTC	CASSFGLGGVWETQYF
TRBV5-1	TRBJ2-7	.	TGCGCCAGCAGCGGGCAGGGCTACGAGCAGTACTTC	CASSGQGYEQYF
TRBV4-1	TRBJ2-3	.	TGCGCCAGCAGCCAAGATCTGACACTAGATACGCAGTATTTT	CASSQDLTLDTQYF
TRBV4-1	TRBJ2-2	.	TGCGCCAGCAGCCAAGGAAGGGCGGGAATCCCCGGGGAGCTGTTTTTT	CASSQGRAGIPGELFF
TRBV7-6	TRBJ2-2	TRBD2	TGTGCCAGCAGCTTAAATCCGGGAGGGCCTGGCGGGGAGCTGTTTTTT	CASSLNPGGPGGELFF
TRBV30	TRBJ1-5	.	TGTGCCTGGAGTGGCGGTTACAATCAGCCCCAGCATTTT	CAWSGGYNQPQHF
TRBV28	TRBJ2-7	TRBD1	TGTGCCAGCAGGACAGGGTTCGGGAACGAGCAGTACTTC	CASRTGFGNEQYF
TRBV3-1/TRBV3-2	TRBJ1-4	.	TGTGCCAGCAGCCAAGCCGGACAAAGTAATGAAAAACTGTTTTTT	CASSQAGQSNEKLFF
TRBV5-1	TRBJ1-3	.	TGCGCCAGCAGCTTTCAGGGGTCCTCTGGAAACACCATATATTTT	CASSFQGSSGNTIYF